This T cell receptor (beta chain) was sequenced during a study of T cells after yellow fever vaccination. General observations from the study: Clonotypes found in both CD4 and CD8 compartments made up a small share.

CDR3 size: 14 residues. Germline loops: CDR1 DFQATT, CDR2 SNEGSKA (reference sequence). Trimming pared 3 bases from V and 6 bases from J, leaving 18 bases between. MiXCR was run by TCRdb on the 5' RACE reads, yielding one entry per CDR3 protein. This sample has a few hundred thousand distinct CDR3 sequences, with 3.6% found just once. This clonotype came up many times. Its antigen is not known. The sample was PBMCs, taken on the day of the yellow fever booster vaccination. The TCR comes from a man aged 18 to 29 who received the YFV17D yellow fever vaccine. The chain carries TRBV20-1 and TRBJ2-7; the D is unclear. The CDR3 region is CSASPSRSFREQYV. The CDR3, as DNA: TGCAGTGCTAGCCCTTCGCGGTCCTTTCGCGAGCAGTACGTC.